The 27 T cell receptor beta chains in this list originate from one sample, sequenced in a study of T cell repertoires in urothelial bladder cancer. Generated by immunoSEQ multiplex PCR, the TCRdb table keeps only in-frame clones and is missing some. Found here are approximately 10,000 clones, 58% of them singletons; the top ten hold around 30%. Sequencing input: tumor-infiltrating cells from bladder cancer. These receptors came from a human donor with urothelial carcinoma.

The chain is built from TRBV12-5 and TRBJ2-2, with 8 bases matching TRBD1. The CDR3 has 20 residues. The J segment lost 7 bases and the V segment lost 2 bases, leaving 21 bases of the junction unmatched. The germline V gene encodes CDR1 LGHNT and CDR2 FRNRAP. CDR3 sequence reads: CASGLFPPPLGQGRNGELFF. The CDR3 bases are TGTGCTAGTGGTTTGTTCCCTCCCCCCCTAGGACAGGGTAGGAACGGGGAGCTGTTTTTT. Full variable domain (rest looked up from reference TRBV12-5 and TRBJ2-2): DARVTQTPRHKVTEMGQEVTMRCQPILGHNTVFWYRQTMMQGLELLAYFRNRAPLDDSGMPKDRFSAEMPDATLATLKIQPSEPRDSAVYFCASGLFPPPLGQGRNGELFFGEGSRLTVL.

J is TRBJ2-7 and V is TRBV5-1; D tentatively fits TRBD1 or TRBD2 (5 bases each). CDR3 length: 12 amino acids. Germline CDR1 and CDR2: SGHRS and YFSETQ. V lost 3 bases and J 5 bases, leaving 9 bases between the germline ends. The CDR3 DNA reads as TGCGCCAGCAGCTCCGGGACGCACGAGCAGTACTTC. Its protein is CASSSGTHEQYF.

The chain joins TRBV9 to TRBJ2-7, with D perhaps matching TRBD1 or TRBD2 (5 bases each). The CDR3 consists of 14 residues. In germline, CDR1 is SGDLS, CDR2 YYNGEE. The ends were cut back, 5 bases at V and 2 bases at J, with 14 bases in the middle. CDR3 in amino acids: CASSPGAFAYEQYF. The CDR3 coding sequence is TGTGCCAGCAGTCCCGGGGCCTTCGCCTACGAGCAGTACTTC.

In DNA, the CDR3 is TGTGCCAGCAGCTTCAGACAGGGGGCGTCTAGGAATCAGCCCCAGCATTTT. Its protein is CASSFRQGASRNQPQHF. The rearrangement uses TRBV2 and TRBJ1-5; TRBD1 agrees at 10 bases. After removal of 6 bases from V and 4 bases from J, the junction contained 12 bases not matched to a gene. CDR3 length equals 17 residues. Germline V gene sequence: CDR1 SNHLY, CDR2 FYNNEI.

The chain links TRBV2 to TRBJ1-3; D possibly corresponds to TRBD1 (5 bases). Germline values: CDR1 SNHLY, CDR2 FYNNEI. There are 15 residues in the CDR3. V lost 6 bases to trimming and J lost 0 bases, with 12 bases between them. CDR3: CASRGGTSSGNTIYF. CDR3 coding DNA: TGTGCCAGCAGGGGCGGGACCAGCTCTGGAAACACCATATATTTT. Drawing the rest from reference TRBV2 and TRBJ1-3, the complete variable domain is EPEVTQTPSHQVTQMGQEVILRCVPISNHLYFYWYRQILGQKVEFLVSFYNNEISEKSEIFDDQFSVERPDGSNFTLKIRSTKLEDSAMYFCASRGGTSSGNTIYFGEGSWLTVV.

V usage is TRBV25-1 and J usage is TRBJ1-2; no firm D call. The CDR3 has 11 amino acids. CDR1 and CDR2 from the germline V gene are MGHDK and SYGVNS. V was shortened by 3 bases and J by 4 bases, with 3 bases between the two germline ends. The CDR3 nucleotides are TGTGCCAGCAGTGAGTTCTATGGCTACACCTTC. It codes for CASSEFYGYTF.

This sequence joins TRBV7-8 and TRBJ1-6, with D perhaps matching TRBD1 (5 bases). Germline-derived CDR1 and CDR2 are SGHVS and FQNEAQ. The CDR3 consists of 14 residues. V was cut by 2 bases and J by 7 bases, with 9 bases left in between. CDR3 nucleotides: TGTGCCAGCAGCTTACGGGGGTGGAATTCACCCCTCCACTTT. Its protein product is CASSLRGWNSPLHF.

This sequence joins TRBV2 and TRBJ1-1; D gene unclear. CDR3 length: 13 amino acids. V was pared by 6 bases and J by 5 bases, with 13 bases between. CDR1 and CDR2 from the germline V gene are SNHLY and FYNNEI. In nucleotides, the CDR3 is TGTGCCAGCAGCTTAGGACCGTGGACTGAAGCTTTCTTT. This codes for CASSLGPWTEAFF.

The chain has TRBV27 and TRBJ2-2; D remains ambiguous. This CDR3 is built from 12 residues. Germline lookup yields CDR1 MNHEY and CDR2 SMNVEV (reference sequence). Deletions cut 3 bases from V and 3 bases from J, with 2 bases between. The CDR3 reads CASSFYTGELFF. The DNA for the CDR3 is TGTGCCAGCAGTTTTTACACCGGGGAGCTGTTTTTT.

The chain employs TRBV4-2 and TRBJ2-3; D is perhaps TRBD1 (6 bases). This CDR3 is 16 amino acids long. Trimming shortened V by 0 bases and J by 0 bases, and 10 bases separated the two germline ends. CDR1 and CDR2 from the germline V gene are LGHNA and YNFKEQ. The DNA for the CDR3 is TGTGCCAGCAGCCAAGAGGTGGGGGCCAGCACAGATACGCAGTATTTT. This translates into CASSQEVGASTDTQYF.

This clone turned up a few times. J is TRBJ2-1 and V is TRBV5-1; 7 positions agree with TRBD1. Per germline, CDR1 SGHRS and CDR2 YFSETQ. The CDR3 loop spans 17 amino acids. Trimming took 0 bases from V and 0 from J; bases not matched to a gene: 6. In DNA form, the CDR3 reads TGCGCCAGCAGCTTGGCCCCGGGACAGAGCTCCTACAATGAGCAGTTCTTC. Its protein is CASSLAPGQSSYNEQFF.

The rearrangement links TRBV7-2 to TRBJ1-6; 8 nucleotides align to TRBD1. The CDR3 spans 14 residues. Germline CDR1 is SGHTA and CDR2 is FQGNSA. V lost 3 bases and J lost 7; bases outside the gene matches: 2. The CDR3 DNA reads TGTGCCAGCAGCTTTCGACAGGGGAATTCACCCCTCCACTTT. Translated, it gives CASSFRQGNSPLHF.

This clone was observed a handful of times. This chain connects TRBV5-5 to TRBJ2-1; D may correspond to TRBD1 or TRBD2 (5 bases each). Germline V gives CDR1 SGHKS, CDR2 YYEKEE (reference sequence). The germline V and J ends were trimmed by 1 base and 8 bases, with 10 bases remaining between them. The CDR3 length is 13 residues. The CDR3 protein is CASSLTGGDEQFF. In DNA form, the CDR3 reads TGTGCCAGCAGCTTGACAGGAGGCGATGAGCAGTTCTTC.

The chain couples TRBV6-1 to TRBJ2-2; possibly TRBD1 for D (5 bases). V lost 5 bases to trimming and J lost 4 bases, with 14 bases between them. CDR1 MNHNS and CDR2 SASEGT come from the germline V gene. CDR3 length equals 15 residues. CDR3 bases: TGTGCCAGCAGTCGCCTTGGACAAACCACCGGGGAGCTGTTTTTT. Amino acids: CASSRLGQTTGELFF.

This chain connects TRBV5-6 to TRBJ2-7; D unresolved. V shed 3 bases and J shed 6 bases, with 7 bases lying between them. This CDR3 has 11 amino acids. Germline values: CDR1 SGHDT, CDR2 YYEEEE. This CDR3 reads CASSSPREQYF. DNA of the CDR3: TGTGCCAGCAGCTCCCCGCGCGAGCAGTACTTC.

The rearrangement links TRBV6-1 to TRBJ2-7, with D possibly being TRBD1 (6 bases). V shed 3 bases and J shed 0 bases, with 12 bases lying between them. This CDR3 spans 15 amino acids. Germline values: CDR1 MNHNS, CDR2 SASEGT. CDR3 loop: CASSDRGSSSYEQYF. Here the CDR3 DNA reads TGTGCCAGCAGTGACAGGGGCTCGAGCTCCTACGAGCAGTACTTC.

The CDR3 protein is CASSPGSESSYEQYF. Here the CDR3 DNA reads TGCGCCAGCAGCCCAGGGTCCGAGAGCTCCTACGAGCAGTACTTC. The V and J genes are TRBV5-1 and TRBJ2-7; D possibly corresponds to TRBD1 (5 bases). The germline gives CDR1 SGHRS, CDR2 YFSETQ. The V end was cut by 4 bases, the J end by 0 bases, with 14 bases between. The CDR3 is made up of 15 amino acids.

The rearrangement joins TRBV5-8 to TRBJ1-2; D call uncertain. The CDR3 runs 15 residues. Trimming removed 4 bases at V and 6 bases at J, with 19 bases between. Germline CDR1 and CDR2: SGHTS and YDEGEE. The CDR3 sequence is CASSIRRAGFNGYTF. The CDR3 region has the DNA TGTGCCAGCAGCATCAGGCGGGCGGGGTTTAATGGCTACACCTTC. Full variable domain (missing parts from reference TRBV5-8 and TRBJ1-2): EAGVTQSPTHLIKTRGQQATLRCSPISGHTSVYWYQQALGLGLQFLLWYDEGEERNRGNFPPRFSGRQFPNYSSELNVNALELEDSALYLCASSIRRAGFNGYTFGSGTRLTVV.

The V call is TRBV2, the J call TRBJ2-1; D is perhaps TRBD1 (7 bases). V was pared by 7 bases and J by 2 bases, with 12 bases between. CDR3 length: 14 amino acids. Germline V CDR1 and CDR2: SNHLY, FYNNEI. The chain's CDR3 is CASNQGGPYNEQFF. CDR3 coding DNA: TGTGCCAGCAATCAGGGGGGACCCTACAATGAGCAGTTCTTC.

CDR3 residues: CASSLGPTGRYEQYF. The CDR3 DNA reads TGTGCCAGCAGCCTCGGACCTACCGGGAGATACGAGCAGTACTTC. The chain uses TRBV14 and TRBJ2-7, with D maybe TRBD2 (6 bases). V was trimmed by 4 bases and J by 4 bases, leaving 17 bases between them. The CDR3 is 15 amino acids. CDR1 is SGHDN and CDR2 is FVKESK in the germline V gene.

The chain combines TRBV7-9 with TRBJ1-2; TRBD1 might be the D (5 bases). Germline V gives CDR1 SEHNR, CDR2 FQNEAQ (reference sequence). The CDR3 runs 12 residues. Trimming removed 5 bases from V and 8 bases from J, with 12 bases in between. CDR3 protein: CASSAGQGGYTF. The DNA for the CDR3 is TGTGCCAGCAGCGCCGGACAAGGCGGCTACACCTTC.

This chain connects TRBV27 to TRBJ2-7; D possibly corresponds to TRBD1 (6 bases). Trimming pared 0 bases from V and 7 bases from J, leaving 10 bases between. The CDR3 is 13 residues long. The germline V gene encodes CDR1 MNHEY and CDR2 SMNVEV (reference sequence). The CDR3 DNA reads TGTGCCAGCAGTTTATCGGGGGCGCGGGAGCAGTACTTC. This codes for CASSLSGAREQYF.

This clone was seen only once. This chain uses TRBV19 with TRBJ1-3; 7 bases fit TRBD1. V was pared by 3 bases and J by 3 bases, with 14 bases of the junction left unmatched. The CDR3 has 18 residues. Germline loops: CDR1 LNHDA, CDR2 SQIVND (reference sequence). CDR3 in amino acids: CASSMGPGDSALGNTIYF. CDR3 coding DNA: TGTGCCAGTAGTATGGGCCCGGGGGACAGCGCTCTTGGAAACACCATATATTTT.

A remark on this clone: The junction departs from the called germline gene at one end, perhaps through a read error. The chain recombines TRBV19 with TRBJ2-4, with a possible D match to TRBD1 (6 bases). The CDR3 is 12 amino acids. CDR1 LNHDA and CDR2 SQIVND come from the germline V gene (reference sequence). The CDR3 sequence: CASSITRDTFHF. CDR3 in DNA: TGTGCCAGTAGTATCACCCGGGACACCTTCCACTTC.

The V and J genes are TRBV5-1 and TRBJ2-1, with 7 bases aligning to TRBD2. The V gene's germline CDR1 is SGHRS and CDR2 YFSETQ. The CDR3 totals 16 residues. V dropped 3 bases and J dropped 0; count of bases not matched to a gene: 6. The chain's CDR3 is CASSSESGASYNEQFF. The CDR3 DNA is TGCGCCAGCAGCTCTGAAAGCGGGGCCTCCTACAATGAGCAGTTCTTC.

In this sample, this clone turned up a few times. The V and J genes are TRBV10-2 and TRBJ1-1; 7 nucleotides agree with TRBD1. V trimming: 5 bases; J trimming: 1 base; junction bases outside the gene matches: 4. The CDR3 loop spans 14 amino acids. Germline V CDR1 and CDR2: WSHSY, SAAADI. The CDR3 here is CASSLQGSNTEAFF. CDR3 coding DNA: TGCGCCAGCAGTTTACAGGGGTCGAACACTGAAGCTTTCTTT.

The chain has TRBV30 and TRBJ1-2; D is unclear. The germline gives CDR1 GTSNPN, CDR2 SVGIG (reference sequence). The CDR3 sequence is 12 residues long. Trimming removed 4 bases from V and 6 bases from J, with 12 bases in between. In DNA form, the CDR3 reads TGTGCCTGGAAGGGAAACGTCGATGGCTACACCTTC. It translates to CAWKGNVDGYTF.